This TCR beta chain was sequenced during a study of molecular identifiers for immune sequencing clone quantification. As to this clonotype: In this CDR3 the conserved last residue, phenylalanine or tryptophan, is missing, so a read error is likely.

TCRdb re-analysed the PCR reads in MiXCR, keeping a single row per CDR3 protein. This table holds more than 250,000 distinct CDR3 sequences, roughly a fifth found once. The V gene lost 2 bases and the J gene lost 0 bases, with 8 bases spanning the gap. Germline V gene lookup returns CDR1 SGHVS and CDR2 FQNEAQ. The CDR3 covers 15 residues. V gene TRBV7-8 combines with J gene TRBJ2-4, with no clear D. This receptor was identified in a human donor in good health. Some libraries in this study had Jurkat cell RNA spiked in. Sequencing was performed on naive CD8+ T cells from blood, with Jurkat cell RNA spiked in. The subset is: FACS-sorted CD8+CD4-CCR7+CD45RA+ naive T cells. Here the CDR3 reads CASSLFPVAKNIQYL. Written as DNA, the CDR3 is TGTGCCAGCAGCTTATTTCCTGTAGCCAAAAACATTCAGTACCTC.